These 4 T cell receptor beta chains were sequenced from one sample in a study of T cells in Graves' hyperthyroidism and ophthalmopathy. RNA transcripts provided the source from which TCR beta CDR3 regions were amplified. Researchers ran a first-round RT-PCR on the TCR CDR3 using the HTBI primer set. MiXCR was run by TCRdb on the multiplex PCR reads, yielding one entry per CDR3 protein. The sample comprises approximately 600,000 distinct CDR3 sequences, 15% to 20% of which are singletons, and 3.8% rests with the top ten. Sequences were obtained from blood. The receptors derive from a woman aged 30 to 39 with Graves' hyperthyroidism.

This clonotype came up a few times. This chain links TRBV28 with TRBJ2-1, with 8 bases matching TRBD2. Trimming at V came to 7 bases and at J to 7 bases, leaving 9 bases not matched to a gene. This CDR3 spans 14 amino acids. Germline lookup yields CDR1 MDHEN and CDR2 SYDVKM. The CDR3 region has the DNA TGTGCCAGCATTAGCGGGACTGCAGCGAATGAGCAGTTCTTC. This codes for CASISGTAANEQFF.

V is TRBV6-1 and J is TRBJ1-5, with D unresolved. The CDR3 totals 14 residues. Germline values: CDR1 MNHNS, CDR2 SASEGT. V was cut by 6 bases and J by 6 bases, with 15 bases left in between. The CDR3 nucleotides read TGTGCCAGCAGCTTGGGCCGTATAGGTCAGCCCCAGCATTTT. Its protein product is CASSLGRIGQPQHF.

The rearrangement links TRBV5-6 to TRBJ2-2; TRBD1 might be the D (6 bases). Germline loops: CDR1 SGHDT, CDR2 YYEEEE. V was trimmed by 2 bases and J by 2 bases, leaving 16 bases between them. This CDR3 spans 17 amino acids. The CDR3: CASSFTTGTFNTGELFF. Written as DNA, the CDR3 is TGTGCCAGCAGCTTTACCACCGGGACATTCAACACCGGGGAGCTGTTTTTT.

This clonotype was counted many times. The chain recombines TRBV7-2 with TRBJ1-2; D is unclear. Deletions cut 4 bases from V and 3 bases from J, with 18 bases between. This CDR3 has 16 amino acids. CDR1 and CDR2 from the germline V gene are SGHTA and FQGNSA. CDR3 protein: CASSSGAGVGDYGYTF. CDR3 nucleotides: TGTGCCAGCAGCTCTGGTGCCGGCGTTGGGGACTATGGCTACACCTTC.